In its sample, the clone carrying this T cell receptor (beta chain) was seen many times. The record originates from a study of CD8+CD57+ T cells in acquired aplastic anemia. Background on the study: When averaged, DNA from sorted CD4+ and CD8+ cells came to 2.5 to 3.5 ug.

V lost 3 bases and J lost 4, with 12 bases in between. The germline V gene has CDR1 LNHDA and CDR2 SQIVND (reference sequence). The CDR3 has 14 amino acids. TCR beta VDJ and CDR3 profiles were obtained from a genomic DNA template. MiXCR, run by TCRdb on the reads, gives a single entry per CDR3 protein. This table holds 150,000 to 160,000 distinct CDR3 sequences, about 50% found once. By flow cytometry, patients selected for sequencing had shown an expansion of CD8+CD57+ cells. The diagnosis in all patients was severe acquired aplastic anemia. Receipt of therapy had not occurred in any patient by the time of blood sampling.

Sequenced sample: sorted CD4+, CD8+, or CD8+CD57+ T cells (not recorded which) from PBMCs. The clonotype comes from a human donor with aplastic anemia. The chain couples TRBV19 to TRBJ1-1, with D possibly matching TRBD1 (6 bases). The CDR3 reads CASSIGRGVTEAFF. The CDR3 bases are TGTGCCAGTAGTATCGGGAGGGGGGTCACTGAAGCTTTCTTT.